This TCR beta chain was documented in a study of response to subunit inactivated influenza vaccine. Study outcomes and limitations: The authors suggested that every seasonal influenza vaccination recruits few new T cells.

This clonotype was detected many times. What it recognizes is unknown. TCRdb re-called the RT-PCR reads through MiXCR, storing one row per CDR3 protein. The table includes approximately 570,000 distinct CDR3 sequences, approximately 7.1% detected once. In germline, CDR1 is LGHNA, CDR2 YNFKEQ. CDR3 length equals 16 residues. V trimming: 1 base; J trimming: 4 bases; junction bases outside the gene matches: 3. Sequenced here: PBMCs from blood, sampled roughly 24 months after vaccination. The rearrangement joins TRBV4-2 to TRBJ2-3, with TRBD2 matching 12 bases. The receptor was derived from a man aged 50-75 years who received an inactivated influenza vaccine. CDR3 region: CASSQGLAGAPDTQYF. For the CDR3, the DNA is TGTGCCAGCAGCCAAGGACTAGCGGGAGCTCCAGATACGCAGTATTTT.